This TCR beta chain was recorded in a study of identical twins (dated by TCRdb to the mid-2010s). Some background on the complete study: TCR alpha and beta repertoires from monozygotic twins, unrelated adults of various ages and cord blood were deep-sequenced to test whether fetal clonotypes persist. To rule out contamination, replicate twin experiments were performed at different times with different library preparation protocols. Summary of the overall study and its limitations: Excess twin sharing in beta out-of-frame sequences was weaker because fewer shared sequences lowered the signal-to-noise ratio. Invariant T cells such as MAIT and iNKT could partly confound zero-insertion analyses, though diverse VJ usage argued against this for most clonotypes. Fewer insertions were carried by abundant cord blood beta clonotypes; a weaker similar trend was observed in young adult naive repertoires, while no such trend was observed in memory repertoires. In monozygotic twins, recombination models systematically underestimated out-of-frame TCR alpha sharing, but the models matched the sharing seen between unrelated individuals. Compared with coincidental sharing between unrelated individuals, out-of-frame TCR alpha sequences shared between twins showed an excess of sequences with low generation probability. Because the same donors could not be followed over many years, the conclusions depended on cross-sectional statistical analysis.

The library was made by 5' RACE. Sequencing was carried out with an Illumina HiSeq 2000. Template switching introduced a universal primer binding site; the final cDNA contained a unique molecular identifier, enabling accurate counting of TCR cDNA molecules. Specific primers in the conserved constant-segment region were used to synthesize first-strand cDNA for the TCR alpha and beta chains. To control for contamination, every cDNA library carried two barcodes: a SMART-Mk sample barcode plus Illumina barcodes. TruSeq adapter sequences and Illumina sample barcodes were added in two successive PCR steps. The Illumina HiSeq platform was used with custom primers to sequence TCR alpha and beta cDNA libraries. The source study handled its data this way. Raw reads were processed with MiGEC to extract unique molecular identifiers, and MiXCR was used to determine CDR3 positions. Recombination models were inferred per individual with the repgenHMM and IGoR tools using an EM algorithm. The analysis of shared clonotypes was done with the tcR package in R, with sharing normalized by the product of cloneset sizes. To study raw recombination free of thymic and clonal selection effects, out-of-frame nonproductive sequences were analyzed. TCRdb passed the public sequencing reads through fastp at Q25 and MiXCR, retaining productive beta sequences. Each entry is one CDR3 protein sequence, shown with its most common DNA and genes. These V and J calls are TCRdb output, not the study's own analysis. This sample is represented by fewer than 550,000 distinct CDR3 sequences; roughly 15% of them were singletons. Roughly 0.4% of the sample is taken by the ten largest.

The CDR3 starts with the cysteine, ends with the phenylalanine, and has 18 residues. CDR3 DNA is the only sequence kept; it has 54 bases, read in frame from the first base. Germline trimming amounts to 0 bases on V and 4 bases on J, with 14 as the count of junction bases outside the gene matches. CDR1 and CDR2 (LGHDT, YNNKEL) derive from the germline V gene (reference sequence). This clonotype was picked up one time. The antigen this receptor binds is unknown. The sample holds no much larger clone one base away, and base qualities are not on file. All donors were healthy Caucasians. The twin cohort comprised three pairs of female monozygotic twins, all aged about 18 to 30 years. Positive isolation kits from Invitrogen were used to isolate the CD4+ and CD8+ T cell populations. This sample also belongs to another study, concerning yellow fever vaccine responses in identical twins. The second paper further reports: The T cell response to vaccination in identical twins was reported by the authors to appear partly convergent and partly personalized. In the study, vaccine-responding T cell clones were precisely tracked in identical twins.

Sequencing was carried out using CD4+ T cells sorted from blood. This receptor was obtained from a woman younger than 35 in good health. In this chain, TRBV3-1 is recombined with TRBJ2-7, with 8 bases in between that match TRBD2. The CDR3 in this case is CASSQDKTLGAGAYEQYF. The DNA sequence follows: TGTGCCAGCAGCCAAGATAAGACCCTAGGAGCGGGGGCGTACGAGCAGTACTTC.